This T cell receptor beta chain was obtained from a study of blood T cell repertoires in COVID-19. Generated by immunoSEQ multiplex PCR, the TCRdb table keeps only in-frame clones and is missing some. This sample yields about 140,000 clones, of which around four fifths are seen a single time; less than 7.5% belongs to the top ten. CDR3 length: 13 residues. V lost 4 bases and J 6 bases, leaving 11 bases between the germline ends. Germline assignment: CDR1 SNHLY and CDR2 FYNNEI. The chain links TRBV2 to TRBJ2-3; TRBD2 might be the D (5 bases). This receptor was taken from a woman aged 45-65 years who had recovered from COVID-19. Sequenced material: PBMCs or T cells enriched from blood (not recorded which). CDR3 amino acids: CASSADSEDTQYF. In DNA, the CDR3 is TGTGCCAGCAGTGCGGACTCGGAGGATACGCAGTATTTT.